What follows describes a single T cell receptor (beta chain). Its target is unknown. The data originate from a study of OX40 agonist ivuxolimab in advanced cancers. Study background: Dose-escalation subjects each had hepatocellular carcinoma, melanoma, renal cell or head and neck cancer.

Per germline, CDR1 SEHNR and CDR2 FQNEAQ (reference sequence). Unmatched junction bases numbered 7, after V lost 5 bases and J lost 1 base. CDR3 length: 16 residues. Findings of the study overall: The antigen specificity of the peripheral T cells (those that were expanded) was not determined. It was also the case that some nonresponders had low normalized T-cell clonal expansion.

Using immunoSEQ multiplex PCR, the repertoire was profiled, and TCRdb retains in-frame clones only, with some absent. This sample has over 25,000 clones, with about 81% found just once. The clonotype comes from an adult with an advanced solid tumor such as melanoma, head and neck, liver or kidney cancer. This specimen was CD4+ or CD8+ T cells sorted from blood, taken in a trial of the OX40 agonist ivuxolimab. The rearrangement joins TRBV7-9 to TRBJ2-2; TRBD1 matches 7 bases. The CDR3 coding sequence is TGTGCCAGCAGCCCCCCGGGACAGTTGAACACCGGGGAGCTGTTTTTT. Protein sequence: CASSPPGQLNTGELFF.